This T cell receptor beta chain was observed in a study of T cell responses to AZD1222 COVID-19 vaccine. General study results and limits: Across the whole spike, CD4 TCRs peaked at regions 160-218 and 743-854. The study sampled repertoires only after the peak T cell response.

For this clone: Its antigen is undetermined.

The table came from immunoSEQ multiplex PCR; TCRdb's copy has only in-frame clones and leaves some out. The data show about 160,000 clones, roughly nine tenths seen once. V was cut by 4 bases and J by 6 bases, with 28 bases left in between. The CDR3 extends over 19 amino acids. Per germline, CDR1 SGHVS and CDR2 FQNEAQ. The chain combines TRBV7-8 with TRBJ2-1; D ambiguous. The specimen was peripheral blood, collected on day 0 of MenACWY control vaccination. This TCR was sampled from an adult in good health. The CDR3 DNA sequence: TGTGCCAGCAGCTCCTATGCTCTTCTCTGGCAGAAAGACGGCAATGAGCAGTTCTTC. It encodes CASSSYALLWQKDGNEQFF.